The sequence of this T cell receptor (beta chain) was determined in a study of CD4 T cells in relation to SARS-CoV-2 and coronaviruses. Study in general: After nine to eleven days of antigen culture, PBMC TCR beta CDR3s were sequenced. Shared crossreactive spike epitopes were mapped to their HLA restriction. No peptide or an HIV-1 Nef peptide pool served as negative control.

Germline-derived CDR1 and CDR2 are MNHEY and SVGEGT. There are 16 residues in the CDR3. With 5 bases clipped from V and 2 bases from J, the junction kept 4 bases outside the gene matches. Sequenced by immunoSEQ multiplex PCR; TCRdb stores in-frame clones only, minus some. The profile shows 25,000 to 30,000 clones, about 76% of them singletons. Unexposed donor CD4+ T cells date from about 2011-2018, before the COVID-19 pandemic. After about ten days of culture, CD4+ T cells were isolated. As cell numbers allowed, unexposed-donor CD4+ T cells faced SARS-CoV-2 S/N and four cold-coronavirus spikes. This clone was detected only a few times. The antigen is not known.

This chain joins TRBV6-2 or TRBV6-3 and TRBJ2-2; 11 bases line up with TRBD2. Sample: CD4+ T cells from PBMCs, cultured in vitro. The source is a human donor in good health. In DNA form, the CDR3 reads TGTGCCAGCAGTCCGGGACTAGCGGCTAACACCGGGGAGCTGTTTTTT. It encodes CASSPGLAANTGELFF.